These T cell receptor beta chains were read from a single sample in a study of cytomegalovirus exposure and HLA in healthy donors. Profiling relied on immunoSEQ multiplex PCR, and the TCRdb table lists in-frame clones only, not all of them. The sample carries roughly 99,000 clones, 65% to 85% recorded once. Specimen: PBMCs. These receptors originate from a man aged 18 to 30 in good health and CMV-seronegative. Each CDR3 is given with its conserved first and last residue. The order of the fields is J gene, D gene, clone size, V gene, CDR3 protein, CDR3 DNA. D genes are given only for firm matches. Clone size is stated in some rows and not others, as once, few, many or a class when expanded.

TRBJ2-7	NA	NA	TRBV19	CASRPRAGGATNYEQYF	TGTGCCAGTAGGCCCCGGGCTGGCGGGGCAACTAACTACGAGCAGTACTTC
TRBJ2-7	NA	NA	TRBV19	CASSLTEGSYEQYF	TGTGCCAGTAGTTTGACTGAAGGCTCCTACGAGCAGTACTTC
TRBJ2-4	NA	NA	TRBV10-3	CAIRGAQNIQYF	TGTGCCATCCGTGGGGCCCAAAACATTCAGTACTTC
TRBJ2-7	TRBD1	NA	TRBV11-2	CASSPGTGASYEQYF	TGTGCCAGCAGCCCGGGGACAGGGGCGTCCTACGAGCAGTACTTC
TRBJ1-2	NA	NA	TRBV19	CASRDLDREGYTF	TGTGCCAGTAGGGATCTAGACCGGGAAGGCTACACCTTC
TRBJ1-4	TRBD1	NA	TRBV29-1	CSAPDRGSEKLFF	TGCAGCGCCCCGGACAGGGGCTCCGAAAAACTGTTTTTT
TRBJ1-3	NA	NA	TRBV15	CATSRSVGEPGNTIYF	TGTGCCACCAGCAGGAGCGTCGGTGAACCTGGAAACACCATATATTTT
TRBJ2-3	TRBD2	NA	TRBV5-4	CASALAGRTDTQYF	TGTGCCAGCGCCCTAGCGGGGCGCACAGATACGCAGTATTTT
TRBJ2-7	TRBD2	NA	TRBV7-2	CASSPEWGGYEQYF	TGTGCCAGCAGCCCTGAGTGGGGGGGCTACGAGCAGTACTTC
TRBJ1-3	NA	few	TRBV4-3	CASSLARTAVFGNTIYF	TGCGCCAGCAGCTTAGCGCGGACAGCCGTCTTTGGAAACACCATATATTTT
TRBJ1-4	TRBD1	few	TRBV4-3	CASSQETGVKKLFF	TGCGCCAGCAGCCAGGAAACAGGGGTCAAAAAACTGTTTTTT
TRBJ1-6	NA	NA	TRBV27	CASSVSAGANSPLHF	TGTGCCAGCAGTGTTTCGGCAGGGGCTAATTCACCCCTCCACTTT
TRBJ2-1	TRBD1	NA	TRBV10-3	CAIADPGQGINNEQFF	TGTGCCATCGCGGACCCGGGACAGGGTATCAATAATGAGCAGTTCTTC
TRBJ2-7	TRBD2	NA	TRBV7-2	CASSAGLAGGYEQYF	TGTGCCAGCAGCGCGGGACTAGCGGGGGGATACGAGCAGTACTTC
TRBJ2-1	TRBD2	few	TRBV4-1	CASSLSGGAVNEQFF	TGCGCCAGCAGCCTTAGCGGGGGGGCCGTAAATGAGCAGTTCTTC
TRBJ1-2	TRBD1	NA	TRBV7-9	CASSSTTGSYGYTF	TGTGCCAGCAGCTCCACGACAGGGAGCTATGGCTACACCTTC
TRBJ1-2	TRBD1	NA	TRBV6-5	CATPSTGGYGYTF	TGTGCCACCCCCTCCACAGGGGGGTATGGCTACACCTTC
TRBJ2-1	TRBD2	NA	TRBV5-1	CASSPGLAGFGEQFF	TGCGCCAGCAGCCCAGGACTAGCGGGGTTCGGTGAGCAGTTCTTC
TRBJ2-1	TRBD2	NA	TRBV19	CASSIGLAGINEQFF	TGTGCCAGTAGTATTGGACTAGCGGGGATCAATGAGCAGTTCTTC
TRBJ1-2	TRBD1	NA	TRBV10-1	CASSRDSYGYTF	TGCGCCAGCAGCCGGGACAGCTATGGCTACACCTTC
TRBJ2-3	TRBD2	NA	TRBV9	CASSPPSGGTSDTQYF	TGTGCCAGCAGCCCCCCTAGCGGGGGGACATCAGATACGCAGTATTTT
TRBJ1-6	NA	few	TRBV27	CASSFRGLLALHF	TGTGCCAGCAGTTTTCGCGGCCTGTTGGCCCTCCACTTT
TRBJ2-5	NA	once	TRBV5-1	CASSSDGARGETQYF	TGCGCCAGCAGCTCGGACGGCGCCCGGGGAGAGACCCAGTACTTC
TRBJ2-6	NA	NA	TRBV7-9	CASSLSISGANVLTF	TGTGCCAGCAGCTTATCTATCTCTGGGGCCAACGTCCTGACTTTC
TRBJ1-1	NA	NA	TRBV10-3	CAIRGHDETEAFF	TGTGCCATCAGGGGACATGATGAGACTGAAGCTTTCTTT
TRBJ1-1	TRBD1	NA	TRBV6-5	CASSSSGTGMNTEAFF	TGTGCCAGCAGTTCATCCGGGACAGGGATGAACACTGAAGCTTTCTTT
TRBJ1-4	TRBD1	NA	TRBV19	CASHQLTGGNVKLFF	TGTGCCAGCCACCAACTTACAGGGGGCAATGTTAAACTGTTTTTT
TRBJ1-3	NA	NA	TRBV28	CASSLGASGNTIYF	TGTGCCAGCAGTTTGGGGGCCTCTGGAAACACCATATATTTT
TRBJ2-5	TRBD1	NA	TRBV9	CASSSTGTGGETQYF	TGTGCCAGCAGCTCCACCGGGACAGGGGGGGAGACCCAGTACTTC
TRBJ1-1	TRBD1	NA	TRBV28	CASSLNRGTANTEAFF	TGTGCCAGCAGTCTAAACAGGGGGACGGCGAACACTGAAGCTTTCTTT
TRBJ1-1	NA	NA	TRBV29-1	CSVGPGTLSREAFF	TGCAGCGTTGGTCCCGGGACATTATCTCGTGAAGCTTTCTTT
TRBJ1-2	NA	NA	TRBV18	CASSPLPVVGGDSQSYTF	TGTGCCAGCTCACCTCTTCCCGTGGTCGGCGGTGACTCCCAGAGCTACACCTTC
TRBJ1-1	TRBD1	few	TRBV6-5	CASRETGVTEAFF	TGTGCCAGCAGAGAGACAGGGGTCACTGAAGCTTTCTTT
TRBJ2-5	NA	NA	TRBV25-1	CASSQGLRETQYF	TGTGCCAGCTCCCAGGGGTTGCGAGAGACCCAGTACTTC
TRBJ2-2	NA	NA	TRBV25-1	CASSEYTRGFGGELFF	TGTGCCAGCAGTGAATACACCAGGGGATTCGGCGGGGAGCTGTTTTTT
TRBJ2-5	NA	few	TRBV6-1	CASRDSKETQYF	TGTGCCAGCCGTGACAGTAAAGAGACCCAGTACTTC
TRBJ1-5	TRBD1	NA	TRBV7-9	CASSAQVTGYAQPQHF	TGTGCCAGCAGCGCTCAAGTGACAGGGTACGCTCAGCCCCAGCATTTT
TRBJ1-2	TRBD1	NA	TRBV6-5	CASSSTSQGYGYTF	TGTGCCAGCAGTTCCACCTCACAGGGGTATGGCTACACCTTC
TRBJ1-2	NA	once	TRBV9	CASRGAYYGYTF	TGTGCCAGCAGAGGGGCCTACTATGGCTACACCTTC
TRBJ2-2	NA	NA	TRBV28	CASSFEGGASGELFF	TGTGCCAGCAGTTTCGAGGGGGGGGCCTCCGGGGAGCTGTTTTTT
TRBJ1-4	TRBD1	NA	TRBV27	CASSRPTGGRDEKLFF	TGTGCCAGCAGTCGACCGACAGGGGGCCGGGATGAAAAACTGTTTTTT